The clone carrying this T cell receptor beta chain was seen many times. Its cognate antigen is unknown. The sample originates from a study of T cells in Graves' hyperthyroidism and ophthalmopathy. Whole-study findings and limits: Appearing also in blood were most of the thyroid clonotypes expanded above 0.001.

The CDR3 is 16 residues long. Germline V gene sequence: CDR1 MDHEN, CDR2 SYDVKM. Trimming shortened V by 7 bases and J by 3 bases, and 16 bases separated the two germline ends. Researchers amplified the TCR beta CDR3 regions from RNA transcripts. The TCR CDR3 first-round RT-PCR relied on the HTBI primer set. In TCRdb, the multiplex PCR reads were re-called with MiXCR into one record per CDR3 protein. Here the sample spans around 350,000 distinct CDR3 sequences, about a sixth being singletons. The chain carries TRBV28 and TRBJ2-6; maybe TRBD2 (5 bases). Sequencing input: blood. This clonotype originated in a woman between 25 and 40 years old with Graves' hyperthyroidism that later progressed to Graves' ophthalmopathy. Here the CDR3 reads CASTPARGSGANVLTF. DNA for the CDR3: TGTGCCAGCACTCCCGCCAGAGGGAGTGGGGCCAACGTCCTGACTTTC. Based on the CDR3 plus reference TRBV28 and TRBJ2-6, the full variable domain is DVKVTQSSRYLVKRTGEKVFLECVQDMDHENMFWYRQDPGLGLRLIYFSYDVKMKEKGDIPEGYSVSREKKERFSLILESASTNQTSMYLCASTPARGSGANVLTFGAGSRLTVL.